Described below is a single TCR beta chain sequence and its context. Its antigen is not known. This specimen comes from a study of Graves' ophthalmopathy and Graves' hyperthyroidism. Study findings and constraints: Most thyroid clonotypes expanded beyond 0.001 frequency were also found in blood.

Investigators amplified TCR beta CDR3 regions from RNA transcripts. Following a first-round RT-PCR that used HTBI primers, a second-round multiplex PCR was carried out. From the multiplex PCR reads, TCRdb called clonotypes with MiXCR, one entry per CDR3 protein. Of about 57,000 distinct CDR3 sequences listed, approximately 52% were seen once; the top ten hold over 4%. This clonotype was obtained from an adult woman with Graves' ophthalmopathy. The source material was peripheral blood.

The CDR3 bases are TGTGCCAGCGGCACCCCCGGGACTAGTGGGAGCTACGAGCAGTACTTC. It encodes CASGTPGTSGSYEQYF. This chain uses TRBV5-4 with TRBJ2-7, with TRBD2 identical over 8 bases. This CDR3 region has 16 residues. Germline CDR1 and CDR2: SGHNT and YYREEE (reference sequence). V dropped 7 bases and J dropped 3; count of bases not matched to a gene: 15.